Shown below are 8 T cell receptor beta chains from a single sample sequenced in a study of persistence of HIV-infected CD4 T cells. For these TCRs, the target antigens are not known. The immunoSEQ assay was version 4, run in survey mode. The table came from immunoSEQ multiplex PCR; TCRdb's copy has only in-frame clones and leaves some out. The table lists 25,000 to 30,000 clones, roughly 78% of them singletons, with 0.75% to 0.85% in the top ten. The stimulus was lysate of CMV-infected fibroblasts, about 10 ug/mL. Memory cells lacking CD40L and CD69 with high CD45RO were sorted. Sequenced here: CD4+ T cells sorted from PBMCs after approximately 20-hour stimulation, sampled from a patient who received antiretroviral therapy. The receptors originated from an adult woman with HIV who was CMV-seropositive.

The chain employs TRBV4-1 and TRBJ1-2; D is perhaps TRBD1 (5 bases). CDR3 length: 13 amino acids. The V gene lost 4 bases and the J gene lost 8 bases, with 14 bases spanning the gap. Germline V gene sequence: CDR1 MGHRA, CDR2 YSYEKL. The CDR3: CASSPGTARGYTF. In nucleotides, the CDR3 is TGCGCCAGCAGCCCCGGGACGGCTAGAGGCTACACCTTC.

The chain is built from TRBV25-1 and TRBJ1-1, with 7 bases matching TRBD1. V shed 5 bases, J shed 6 bases, and the junction held 9 bases outside the gene matches. Germline V gives CDR1 MGHDK, CDR2 SYGVNS. The CDR3 covers 14 residues. CDR3 residues: CASSPTGTAAEAFF. The CDR3 coding sequence is TGTGCCAGCAGTCCTACCGGGACAGCCGCTGAAGCTTTCTTT.

The chain carries TRBV5-1 and TRBJ2-3; no reliable D call. This CDR3 spans 14 amino acids. The germline V gene encodes CDR1 SGHRS and CDR2 YFSETQ. V shed 4 bases and J shed 3 bases, with 12 bases lying between them. CDR3 nucleotides: TGCGCCAGCAGCCTCTCCCGTCCTACAGATACGCAGTATTTT. Translation: CASSLSRPTDTQYF.

The gene calls are TRBV18 and TRBJ1-2; D remains unclear. Germline V gene lookup returns CDR1 KGHSH and CDR2 LQKENI. V was pared by 1 base and J by 4 bases, with 16 bases between. This CDR3 contains 16 residues. The CDR3, as DNA: TGTGCCAGCTCACCACGGAACGAAGCCACAGCCTATGGCTACACCTTC. Translating it yields CASSPRNEATAYGYTF.

The J gene is TRBJ2-1, the V gene TRBV5-1; possible D gene TRBD1, 5 bases. The CDR3 is 14 residues long. CDR1 and CDR2 from the germline V gene are SGHRS and YFSETQ. With 0 bases removed from V and 6 bases from J, the gap between germline ends came to 10 bases. The CDR3 DNA reads as TGCGCCAGCAGCTTGGACAGGCGAGGCAATGAGCAGTTCTTC. Encoded protein: CASSLDRRGNEQFF.

This clone was observed once. The chain couples TRBV3-1 (or the pseudogene TRBV3-2) to TRBJ2-5; possible D gene TRBD1, 5 bases. The V gene's germline CDR1 is LGHDT and CDR2 YNNKEL (reference sequence). The CDR3 has 14 residues. Deletions cut 4 bases from V and 3 bases from J, with 12 bases between. CDR3 protein: CASSPFGREETQYF. For the CDR3, the DNA is TGTGCCAGCAGCCCATTTGGCAGGGAAGAGACCCAGTACTTC.

The rearrangement uses TRBV19 and TRBJ1-2; 7 bases line up with TRBD1. V shed 3 bases and J 4 bases; nucleotides not matched to a gene: 8. Per germline, CDR1 LNHDA and CDR2 SQIVND (reference sequence). The CDR3 has 15 amino acids. The DNA for the CDR3 is TGTGCCAGTAGTATTCCCGGGACAGTTCTCTATGGCTACACCTTC. Its translation: CASSIPGTVLYGYTF.

The chain joins TRBV2 to TRBJ2-1; 11 nucleotides match TRBD1. Germline trimming cut 3 bases from V and 7 bases from J; bases unmatched to any gene: 5. Germline V gene lookup returns CDR1 SNHLY and CDR2 FYNNEI. The CDR3 covers 15 residues. In nucleotides, the CDR3 is TGTGCCAGCAGTGACCGGGACAGGGGGTCAAATGAGCAGTTCTTC. As protein: CASSDRDRGSNEQFF.